Below are 10 T cell receptor beta chains sequenced from a single sample in a study of T cell changes during pregnancy in multiple sclerosis. Measured with immunoSEQ multiplex PCR; TCRdb has only the in-frame clones, and not every one. This sample has 70,000 to 80,000 clones, with more than 90% found just once. Sequenced material: peripheral blood, taken after pregnancy. The receptors were gathered from a female donor in good health, enrolled as a control in a pregnancy study.

The chain couples TRBV14 to TRBJ2-7, with 8 bases lining up with TRBD1. This CDR3 is 13 amino acids long. Germline CDR1 reads SGHDN; CDR2 reads FVKESK. J lost 5 bases, V lost 8 bases, and 8 bases had no gene match. CDR3 region: CASGITGGNEQYF. DNA for the CDR3: TGTGCCAGCGGTATAACAGGGGGGAACGAGCAGTACTTC. Complete variable domain (other parts from reference TRBV14 and TRBJ2-7): EAGVTQFPSHSVIEKGQTVTLRCDPISGHDNLYWYRRVMGKEIKFLLHFVKESKQDESGMPNNRFLAERTGGTYSTLKVQPAELEDSGVYFCASGITGGNEQYFGPGTRLTVT.

The gene calls are TRBV6-5 and TRBJ2-2; 10 bases are a match to TRBD1. Germline V CDR1 and CDR2: MNHEY, SVGAGI. Trimming cost V 2 bases and J 4 bases; bases outside gene matches: 1. The CDR3 loop spans 15 amino acids. The CDR3 bases are TGTGCCAGCAGTTACGACAGGGGGCTCACCGGGGAGCTGTTTTTT. It is translated as CASSYDRGLTGELFF.

The CDR3 spells CASSQRPAGAKDNEQFF. In DNA, the CDR3 is TGTGCCAGCAGCCAGAGGCCAGCGGGAGCAAAAGACAATGAGCAGTTCTTC. The chain uses TRBV4-2 and TRBJ2-1, with TRBD2 matching over 8 bases. The CDR3 runs to 17 residues. Germline V gene sequence: CDR1 LGHNA, CDR2 YNFKEQ. J was trimmed by 5 bases and V by 3 bases; bases with no gene match: 12.

The V and J genes are TRBV5-1 and TRBJ1-1; D is uncertain. V lost 0 bases and J 3 bases, leaving 6 bases between the germline ends. The germline V gene encodes CDR1 SGHRS and CDR2 YFSETQ. The CDR3 has 13 amino acids. CDR3: CASSLEAYTEAFF. The CDR3 DNA sequence: TGCGCCAGCAGCTTGGAAGCTTACACTGAAGCTTTCTTT.

The chain couples TRBV28 to TRBJ2-7; 7 bases map to TRBD1. Trimming at V came to 5 bases and at J to 1 base, leaving 5 bases not matched to a gene. CDR1 and CDR2 from the germline V gene are MDHEN and SYDVKM. The CDR3 sequence is 14 residues long. As DNA, the CDR3 is TGTGCCAGCAGTACCTACAGGGGATCCTACGAGCAGTACTTC. Its protein product is CASSTYRGSYEQYF.

The genes are TRBV19 and TRBJ2-2; 7 bases match TRBD1. Trimming removed 5 bases from V and 5 bases from J; junction bases left unmatched: 8. There are 15 residues in the CDR3. Germline CDR1 and CDR2: LNHDA and SQIVND (reference sequence). CDR3 amino acids: CASSDRAYGTGELFF. CDR3 sequence (DNA): TGTGCCAGTAGTGACAGGGCTTACGGGACCGGGGAGCTGTTTTTT.

The rearrangement uses TRBV28 and TRBJ2-5, with unresolved D. This CDR3 contains 14 residues. Per the germline V gene, CDR1 is MDHEN and CDR2 is SYDVKM. V gave up 1 base and J gave up 3 bases, with 9 bases separating them. CDR3 bases: TGTGCCAGCAGTTTATATGCAGCGAAAGAGACCCAGTACTTC. Protein: CASSLYAAKETQYF.

The chain has TRBV7-8 and TRBJ1-5; D gene uncertain. Germline loops: CDR1 SGHVS, CDR2 FQNEAQ. Trimming pared 7 bases from V and 0 bases from J, leaving 13 bases between. This CDR3 spans 15 amino acids. CDR3 in amino acids: CASTRTRDSNQPQHF. CDR3 bases: TGTGCCAGCACCCGTACTAGGGATAGCAATCAGCCCCAGCATTTT.

The chain employs TRBV5-1 and TRBJ2-1, with TRBD2 identical over 9 bases. Losses at the gene ends were 9 bases for V and 7 bases for J; bases not matched to a gene: 14. CDR1 SGHRS and CDR2 YFSETQ come from the germline V gene. This CDR3 spans 15 amino acids. The CDR3 reads CATRPAGGARNEQFF. The CDR3 bases are TGCGCCACCCGCCCTGCGGGGGGGGCCCGGAATGAGCAGTTCTTC.

This clone has a single count. The rearrangement links TRBV6-1 to TRBJ2-7, with 11 positions matching TRBD1. The CDR3 contains 16 residues. CDR1 and CDR2 (germline): MNHNS, SASEGT. V gave up 2 bases and J gave up 3 bases; unmatched junction bases: 6. The CDR3 is CASSERTGGVIYEQYF. The CDR3 DNA is TGTGCCAGCAGTGAAAGGACAGGGGGCGTTATCTACGAGCAGTACTTC.